This TCR beta chain derives from a study of T cell repertoires in ileal Crohn's disease. On the study more broadly: Postoperative therapy was given to about half: about ten thiopurines, around 17 anti-TNF agents. Notes on the study in general: Endoscopic recurrence occurred in every patient whose clonality exceeded 26.8%. Active smokers at surgery had more clonal expansions than non-smokers. Postoperative endoscopy occurred within one year, median roughly 7.1 months.

Measured with immunoSEQ multiplex PCR; TCRdb has only the in-frame clones, and not every one. The sample has about 2,300 clones, about 81% seen once. The time point is: neoterminal ileum biopsy at postoperative endoscopy, about 6 months after surgery. V was pared by 2 bases and J by 4 bases, with 21 bases between. The CDR3 loop spans 17 amino acids. The germline gives CDR1 SSHAT, CDR2 FNYEAQ (reference sequence). A note on this clone: Its antigen is as yet unknown.

The specimen was ileal tissue. The chain carries TRBV7-7 and TRBJ2-7; tentatively, D is TRBD1 (6 bases). This TCR was sampled from an adult with Crohn's disease. CDR3 sequence (DNA): TGTGCCAGCAGCTTACACCCCCCGCCCGCCGGGACATACGAGCAGTACTTC. Its protein product is CASSLHPPPAGTYEQYF.